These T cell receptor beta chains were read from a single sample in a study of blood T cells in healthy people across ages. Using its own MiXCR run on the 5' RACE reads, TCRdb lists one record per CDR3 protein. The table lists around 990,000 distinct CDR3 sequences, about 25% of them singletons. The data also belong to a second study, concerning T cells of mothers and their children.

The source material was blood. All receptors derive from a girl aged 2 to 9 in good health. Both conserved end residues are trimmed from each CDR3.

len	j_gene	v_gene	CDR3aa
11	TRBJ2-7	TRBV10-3	ATEEGASYEQY
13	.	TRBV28	ASMVRRPGVYEQY
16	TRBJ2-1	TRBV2	ASSGPETSGTLYNEQF
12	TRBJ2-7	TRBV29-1	SVIPRDRGNEQY
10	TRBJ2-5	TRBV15	ATSSPPETQY
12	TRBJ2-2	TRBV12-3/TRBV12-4	ASSGFGITGELF
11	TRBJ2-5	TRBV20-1	SASSGGWETQY
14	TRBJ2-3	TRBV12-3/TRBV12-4	ASTHQGQTRTDTQY
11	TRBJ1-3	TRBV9	ASSAGAENTIY
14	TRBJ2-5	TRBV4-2	ASSIQAGQGDGTQY